Following are 32 T cell receptor beta chains from one sample sequenced in a study of technical replicates of blood from a few donors. The data were produced by immunoSEQ multiplex PCR, yet TCRdb's version contains in-frame clones alone and is incomplete. This table holds approximately 82,000 clones, 96% found once. Sequencing input: T cells isolated from PBMCs. The receptors were sampled from a human donor in good health.

V is TRBV5-6 and J is TRBJ1-2, with 9 bases identical to TRBD1. V lost 4 bases and J lost 2; bases outside the gene matches: 12. The germline V gene has CDR1 SGHDT and CDR2 YYEEEE. This CDR3 has 17 amino acids. The CDR3 region has the DNA TGTGCCAGCAGCCCGGGGACAGGGTCGGGTCGAAACTATGGCTACACCTTC. This gives the protein CASSPGTGSGRNYGYTF.

The chain is built from TRBV9 and TRBJ2-1; 10 nucleotides agree with TRBD2. Germline assignment: CDR1 SGDLS and CDR2 YYNGEE. CDR3 length equals 15 residues. V lost 3 bases to trimming and J lost 4 bases; unmatched junction nucleotides: 4. The CDR3 DNA follows: TGTGCCAGCAGCGCTGGACTAGCGGAATACAATGAGCAGTTCTTC. It translates to CASSAGLAEYNEQFF.

The V gene is TRBV6-6, the J gene TRBJ2-7; 9 positions match TRBD1. Losses at the gene ends were 3 bases for V and 3 bases for J; bases not matched to a gene: 6. Germline V lookup: CDR1 MNHNY, CDR2 SVGAGI (reference sequence). The CDR3 covers 15 residues. Here the CDR3 DNA reads TGTGCCAGCAGTTATTCACCGGGACAGGGCTACGAGCAGTACTTC. Its protein product is CASSYSPGQGYEQYF.

V and J are TRBV18 and TRBJ1-2; 8 nucleotides agree with TRBD1. Germline V gene sequence: CDR1 KGHSH, CDR2 LQKENI. The CDR3 loop spans 15 amino acids. Unmatched junction bases numbered 4, after V lost 3 bases and J lost 1 base. CDR3: CASSPGTGSNYGYTF. The DNA of the CDR3 is TGTGCCAGCTCACCTGGGACAGGCAGTAACTATGGCTACACCTTC.

This chain links TRBV28 with TRBJ2-7; D is possibly TRBD2 (5 bases). Trimming stripped 2 bases from V and 3 bases from J, with 11 bases between. The germline gives CDR1 MDHEN, CDR2 SYDVKM. This CDR3 has 14 residues. The CDR3 DNA reads as TGTGCCAGCAGTTTAGAAGCGGTGTTCTACGAGCAGTACTTC. It is translated as CASSLEAVFYEQYF.

In its sample, this clone was seen once. The chain uses TRBV6-1 and TRBJ1-4; TRBD1 might be the D (5 bases). The CDR3 is made up of 14 amino acids. Trimming pared 5 bases from V and 9 bases from J, leaving 16 bases between. Germline V gene data show CDR1 as MNHNS and CDR2 as SASEGT. The CDR3 reads CASSFGGRMKKLFF. The CDR3 nucleotides read TGTGCCAGCAGTTTTGGGGGGAGAATGAAAAAACTGTTTTTT.

The CDR3 here is CASSPPTGTGDYLSGNTIYF. Written as DNA, the CDR3 is TGTGCCAGCTCACCACCTACCGGGACAGGGGATTATCTCTCTGGAAACACCATATATTTT. The rearrangement joins TRBV18 to TRBJ1-3; 10 positions agree with TRBD1. J gave up 0 bases and V 0 bases, and 11 bases lay outside the gene matches. This CDR3 has 20 amino acids. The germline CDR1 and CDR2 sequences are KGHSH and LQKENI.

V gene TRBV5-1 combines with J gene TRBJ2-1; TRBD1 matches 7 bases. Unmatched junction bases numbered 10, after V lost 0 bases and J lost 10 bases. Germline loops: CDR1 SGHRS, CDR2 YFSETQ. The CDR3 loop spans 15 amino acids. The CDR3 loop reads CASSLAGQEMREQFF. The CDR3 DNA reads as TGCGCCAGCAGCTTGGCAGGACAGGAAATGAGGGAGCAGTTCTTC.

The V and J genes are TRBV5-1 and TRBJ2-7; D not certain. The V end lost 4 bases, the J end lost 0 bases, and 5 bases lay between the germline ends. The CDR3 consists of 12 residues. Looked up from germline, CDR1 is SGHRS and CDR2 is YFSETQ. The CDR3, as DNA: TGCGCCAGCAGCCCCTCCTCCTACGAGCAGTACTTC. Amino acids: CASSPSSYEQYF.

The chain employs TRBV11-2 and TRBJ1-2; no clear D. The germline V gene has CDR1 SGHAT and CDR2 FQNNGV. V lost 2 bases to trimming and J lost 8 bases, with 9 bases between them. This CDR3 is 12 amino acids long. The CDR3 reads CASSLQAKGYTF. DNA of the CDR3: TGTGCCAGCAGCTTACAGGCGAAAGGCTACACCTTC.

V is TRBV6-5 and J is TRBJ1-2, with D possibly being TRBD1 (5 bases). This CDR3 contains 13 residues. From germline, CDR1 is MNHEY and CDR2 SVGAGI. V lost 2 bases, J lost 8 bases, and 12 bases lay in between. Written as DNA, the CDR3 is TGTGCCAGCAGTTACGATGTAGGGGCAGGCTACACCTTC. As protein: CASSYDVGAGYTF.

The rearrangement joins TRBV7-2 to TRBJ1-1; 7 nucleotides agree with TRBD1. V shed 4 bases, J shed 4 bases, and the junction held 6 bases outside the gene matches. This CDR3 has 14 residues. Germline CDR1 is SGHTA and CDR2 is FQGNSA. In DNA form, the CDR3 reads TGTGCCAGCAGCTGGACAGGATTGGGCACTGAAGCTTTCTTT. Encoded protein: CASSWTGLGTEAFF. The full variable domain, rest sourced from reference TRBV7-2 and TRBJ1-1, is GAGVSQSPSNKVTEKGKDVELRCDPISGHTALYWYRQSLGQGLEFLIYFQGNSAPDKSGLPSDRFSAERTGGSVSTLTIQRTQQEDSAVYLCASSWTGLGTEAFFGQGTRLTVV.

The chain combines TRBV18 with TRBJ2-1; D may be TRBD2 (5 bases). This CDR3 comprises 17 residues. Trimming left V 7 bases short and J 8 bases short, with 27 bases between. Germline values: CDR1 KGHSH, CDR2 LQKENI. The CDR3 DNA reads as TGTGCCAGCTGCAGCCAACGTTTGGTACGGGAAACCGATGAGCAGTTCTTC. Amino acid sequence: CASCSQRLVRETDEQFF.

The J gene is TRBJ1-4, the V gene TRBV21-1. TRBV21-1 is given as a pseudogene. The CDR3 consists of 14 residues. The CDR3 loop is CASRRDGREEKLFF. In DNA form, the CDR3 reads TGTGCCAGCAGGAGGGACGGGAGAGAGGAAAAACTGTTTTTT.

V gene TRBV10-3 combines with J gene TRBJ2-3; 10 nucleotides match TRBD2. Germline CDR1 reads ENHRY; CDR2 reads SYGVKD. After removal of 5 bases from V and 6 bases from J, the junction contained 14 bases not matched to a gene. The CDR3 sequence is 17 residues long. The CDR3 DNA reads as TGTGCCATCAGTCCCCACGGCCTAGCGGGAGCGGGGGATACGCAGTATTTT. It yields the protein CAISPHGLAGAGDTQYF.

The chain carries TRBV5-1 and TRBJ2-1; 8 nucleotides agree with TRBD2. CDR3 length: 16 amino acids. V shed 5 bases and J 2 bases; nucleotides not matched to a gene: 9. Germline assignment: CDR1 SGHRS and CDR2 YFSETQ. The CDR3 DNA reads as TGCGCCAGCAGACAGGTCGGGGGGGGACCCTACAATGAGCAGTTCTTC. It codes for CASRQVGGGPYNEQFF.

The CDR3 loop reads CASGLTGKDGYTF. The CDR3 nucleotides are TGTGCCAGCGGGCTGACAGGGAAGGATGGCTACACCTTC. The V and J genes are TRBV27 and TRBJ1-2; TRBD1 agrees at 7 bases. Trimming took 8 bases from V and 6 from J; bases not matched to a gene: 9. Germline V gene data show CDR1 as MNHEY and CDR2 as SMNVEV (reference sequence). The CDR3 runs to 13 residues.

The genes are TRBV5-4 and TRBJ2-2; 8 bases are shared with TRBD2. The CDR3 extends over 14 amino acids. CDR1 SGHNT and CDR2 YYREEE come from the germline V gene (reference sequence). J was trimmed by 7 bases and V by 3 bases; bases with no gene match: 5. The CDR3 coding sequence is TGTGCCAGCAGCTCGGGAGGGCCCGGCGGGGAGCTGTTTTTT. It codes for CASSSGGPGGELFF.

The chain has TRBV28 and TRBJ1-2, with 12 positions matching TRBD1. The V and J ends lost 3 bases and 3 bases, in that order; junction bases with no gene match: 2. The CDR3 runs to 15 residues. Germline V CDR1 and CDR2: MDHEN, SYDVKM. CDR3 DNA: TGTGCCAGCAGTTTGGGACAGGGGGCGGACTATGGCTACACCTTC. The encoded protein is CASSLGQGADYGYTF.

The chain couples TRBV5-6 to TRBJ1-3; 7 nucleotides match TRBD1. The CDR3 is made up of 16 amino acids. Trimming took 4 bases from V and 0 from J; bases not matched to a gene: 7. Per germline, CDR1 SGHDT and CDR2 YYEEEE. CDR3 sequence: CASSPGQTTSGNTIYF. In DNA, the CDR3 is TGTGCCAGCAGCCCGGGACAGACTACCTCTGGAAACACCATATATTTT.

The genes are TRBV27 and TRBJ2-7; D might be TRBD2 (5 bases). V lost 2 bases to trimming and J lost 0 bases, with 8 bases between them. The CDR3 spans 14 residues. Germline values: CDR1 MNHEY, CDR2 SMNVEV (reference sequence). The CDR3 DNA reads TGTGCCAGCAGTTTACAAGCGGTCTCCTACGAGCAGTACTTC. It is translated as CASSLQAVSYEQYF.

In DNA form, the CDR3 reads TGTGCCAGCAGTGAAACAGGGTCTGGGGCCAACGTCCTGACTTTC. Translating it yields CASSETGSGANVLTF. This chain joins TRBV25-1 and TRBJ2-6, with D maybe TRBD1 (6 bases). Germline V CDR1 and CDR2: MGHDK, SYGVNS. The V gene lost 2 bases and the J gene lost 1 base, with 6 bases spanning the gap. The CDR3 is made up of 15 amino acids.

V gene TRBV19 combines with J gene TRBJ1-5, with D possibly matching TRBD1 (5 bases). This CDR3 has 15 amino acids. The germline V gene has CDR1 LNHDA and CDR2 SQIVND (reference sequence). V lost 9 bases, J lost 5 bases, and 20 bases lay in between. The CDR3 region is CASNIQAGPHQPQHF. The DNA of the CDR3 is TGTGCCAGCAATATACAGGCTGGCCCCCATCAGCCCCAGCATTTT.

This rearrangement joins TRBV4-1 to TRBJ1-4; unclear D gene. CDR1 and CDR2 (germline): MGHRA, YSYEKL. Trimming left V 0 bases short and J 4 bases short, with 12 bases between. There are 16 residues in the CDR3. CDR3: CASSQEAAFFNEKLFF. DNA of the CDR3: TGCGCCAGCAGCCAAGAAGCCGCCTTCTTTAATGAAAAACTGTTTTTT.

This chain connects TRBV28 to TRBJ1-2, with D unclear. Germline V gene sequence: CDR1 MDHEN, CDR2 SYDVKM. This CDR3 has 14 residues. V gave up 2 bases and J gave up 8 bases, with 15 bases separating them. The CDR3: CASSLDPPTGGYTF. The CDR3 DNA reads as TGTGCCAGCAGTTTAGACCCCCCGACGGGGGGCTACACCTTC.

This rearrangement joins TRBV6-1 to TRBJ2-5, with 7 positions matching TRBD2. Germline V lookup: CDR1 MNHNS, CDR2 SASEGT. V shed 2 bases and J 6 bases; nucleotides not matched to a gene: 12. The CDR3 is made up of 16 amino acids. DNA for the CDR3: TGTGCCAGCAGTGAATCGGCGGCGGGAGCCCAGAAGACCCAGTACTTC. Translated: CASSESAAGAQKTQYF.

CDR3 bases: TGTGCCAGCAGAGCGTACAGGGCTGTGAACACTGAAGCTTTCTTT. Its protein is CASRAYRAVNTEAFF. The chain employs TRBV25-1 and TRBJ1-1; maybe TRBD1 (6 bases). V was pared by 6 bases and J by 0 bases, with 14 bases between. The CDR3 is 15 amino acids. Germline CDR1 MGHDK, CDR2 SYGVNS.

A remark on this clone: Germline and junction disagree at one end, which may indicate a read error. The CDR3 DNA reads as TGTGCCAGCAGCTCTACCCTCGACACAGATACGCAGTATTTT. It encodes CASSSTLDTDTQYF. The chain couples TRBV5-1 to TRBJ2-3; no clear D gene. Looked up from germline, CDR1 is SGHRS and CDR2 is YFSETQ. The CDR3 has 14 amino acids.

This clone was picked up one time. The V and J genes are TRBV7-9 and TRBJ1-5, with D possibly matching TRBD1 (6 bases). The CDR3 totals 13 residues. The germline CDR1 and CDR2 sequences are SEHNR and FQNEAQ (reference sequence). V dropped 5 bases and J dropped 4 bases, with 9 bases sitting between them. As DNA, the CDR3 is TGTGCCAGCAGCCAACAGGGTAATCAGCCCCAGCATTTT. This encodes CASSQQGNQPQHF.

The genes are TRBV7-9 and TRBJ2-6, with 10 bases identical to TRBD1. CDR1 SEHNR and CDR2 FQNEAQ come from the germline V gene (reference sequence). This CDR3 spans 17 amino acids. Trimming cost V 6 bases and J 3 bases; bases outside gene matches: 8. The DNA for the CDR3 is TGTGCCAGCAGGCAGACAGGGGGCGCGGTTGGGGCCAACGTCCTGACTTTC. Its translation: CASRQTGGAVGANVLTF.

CDR3 DNA sequence: TGCGCCAGTTCGAGACTAGCGGAGGGGTCAGATACGCAGTATTTT. It encodes CASSRLAEGSDTQYF. The genes are TRBV10-1 and TRBJ2-3; 9 nucleotides agree with TRBD2. The germline V gene encodes CDR1 WNHNN and CDR2 SYGVQD (reference sequence). This CDR3 comprises 15 residues. The trim removed 9 bases at V and 4 bases at J, leaving 11 bases unmatched.

The table lists this clone with a count of one. V gene TRBV4-2 combines with J gene TRBJ2-5, with a weak D call TRBD1 (5 bases). Germline lookup yields CDR1 LGHNA and CDR2 YNFKEQ. V was clipped by 0 bases and J by 4 bases, with 12 bases between them. This CDR3 region has 15 residues. CDR3 bases: TGTGCCAGCAGCCAAGAAACGGGTCAGGGAGAGACCCAGTACTTC. Translating it yields CASSQETGQGETQYF.